This is a list of T cell receptor beta chains from one sample in a study of cytomegalovirus exposure and HLA in healthy donors. The table came from immunoSEQ multiplex PCR; TCRdb's copy has only in-frame clones and leaves some out. This table has roughly 95,000 clones, 82% appearing once. Material for sequencing was PBMCs. The receptors here all came from a man younger than 40 in good health and CMV-seropositive. Each CDR3 is given with its conserved first and last residue. Fields, in order: clone size, D gene, J gene, V gene, CDR3 protein, CDR3 DNA. D genes are given only for firm matches. Size is stated for part of the rows, as once, few or many counts, or as a class when the clone is expanded.

- | TRBD1 | TRBJ2-7 | TRBV6-1 | CASSENLWGQGSYEQYF | TGTGCCAGCAGTGAAAACCTATGGGGACAGGGGTCCTACGAGCAGTACTTC
- | TRBD2 | TRBJ2-7 | TRBV18 | CASSPGLADSYEQYF | TGTGCCAGCTCACCGGGACTAGCGGACTCCTACGAGCAGTACTTC
- | TRBD2 | TRBJ2-7 | TRBV5-4 | CASSPGEGGPYDEQYF | TGTGCCAGCAGCCCCGGGGAGGGAGGGCCGTATGACGAGCAGTACTTC
- | - | TRBJ2-7 | TRBV4-1 | CASSQAAVNSYEQYF | TGCGCCAGCAGCCAGGCAGCGGTTAACTCCTACGAGCAGTACTTC
- | - | TRBJ1-5 | TRBV28 | CASSFPGSNQPQHF | TGTGCCAGCAGTTTCCCCGGGAGTAACCAGCCCCAGCATTTT
- | - | TRBJ1-1 | TRBV10-3 | CAIHAAGYGRTEAFF | TGTGCCATCCATGCGGCGGGGTACGGGAGAACTGAAGCTTTCTTT
- | - | TRBJ1-1 | TRBV19 | CAILSRGARTEAFF | TGTGCCATCCTAAGTCGGGGGGCGCGTACTGAAGCTTTCTTT
- | - | TRBJ2-5 | TRBV18 | CASSSVGQKTQYF | TGTGCCAGCTCATCCGTGGGACAAAAGACCCAGTACTTC
- | - | TRBJ2-3 | TRBV15 | CATRRAELADTQYF | TGTGCCACCAGGCGAGCGGAGCTGGCAGATACGCAGTATTTT
- | - | TRBJ2-1 | TRBV5-1 | CASSPAGFPYNEQFF | TGCGCCAGCAGCCCGGCAGGCTTCCCCTACAATGAGCAGTTCTTC
once | TRBD2 | TRBJ2-7 | TRBV28 | CASRSGTSASYEQYF | TGTGCCAGCAGGTCCGGGACTAGCGCTTCCTACGAGCAGTACTTC
- | TRBD1 | TRBJ2-6 | TRBV28 | CASSPQGGVYPSGANVLTF | TGTGCCAGCAGCCCCCAAGGGGGCGTCTACCCCTCTGGGGCCAACGTCCTGACTTTC
- | - | TRBJ2-2 | TRBV28 | CASSLGQGRLRELFF | TGTGCCAGCAGTTTGGGTCAGGGGCGTTTAAGGGAGCTGTTTTTT
few | TRBD2 | TRBJ2-1 | TRBV6-1 | CASSEGGRSYEQFF | TGTGCCAGCAGTGAAGGCGGGAGGTCTTATGAGCAGTTCTTC
- | TRBD1 | TRBJ2-7 | TRBV5-1 | CASSLGDRAYSYEQYF | TGCGCCAGCAGCTTGGGGGACAGGGCCTACTCCTACGAGCAGTACTTC
few | TRBD1 | TRBJ1-2 | TRBV2 | CASSKKTGNGYTF | TGTGCCAGCAGTAAAAAGACAGGGAATGGCTACACCTTC
few | TRBD2 | TRBJ2-2 | TRBV6-4 | CASSTGTSGTGELFF | TGTGCCAGCAGCACCGGGACTAGCGGCACCGGGGAGCTGTTTTTT
- | TRBD1 | TRBJ1-5 | TRBV15 | CATSRQGASNQPQHF | TGTGCCACCAGCAGACAGGGGGCGAGCAATCAGCCCCAGCATTTT
- | - | TRBJ2-7 | TRBV29-1 | CSVATRNEQYF | TGCAGCGTCGCCACTAGGAACGAGCAGTACTTC
- | - | TRBJ1-2 | TRBV2 | CASSEGQGHGYTF | TGTGCCAGCAGTGAGGGCCAGGGCCATGGCTACACCTTC
- | - | TRBJ2-3 | TRBV29-1 | CSVRQPLKGDTQYF | TGCAGCGTTAGACAGCCCCTAAAGGGAGATACGCAGTATTTT
- | TRBD2 | TRBJ2-1 | TRBV30 | CAWRIAGGKNEQFF | TGTGCCTGGAGAATAGCGGGAGGGAAAAATGAGCAGTTCTTC
- | - | TRBJ1-4 | TRBV28 | CASSSGQNEKLFF | TGTGCCAGCAGTTCCGGACAGAATGAAAAACTGTTTTTT
once | - | TRBJ2-5 | TRBV7-6 | CASSFRETQYF | TGTGCCAGCAGCTTTAGAGAGACCCAGTACTTC
- | - | TRBJ2-7 | TRBV28 | CASSPPGLLSYEQYF | TGTGCCAGCAGTCCTCCGGGACTTCTGTCCTACGAGCAGTACTTC
- | TRBD1 | TRBJ2-7 | TRBV10-3 | CAISVRQGVSEQYF | TGTGCCATCAGTGTAAGACAGGGGGTGAGCGAGCAGTACTTC
- | - | TRBJ2-5 | TRBV5-1 | CASSLTGTIQETQYF | TGCGCCAGCAGCTTAACCGGGACAATCCAAGAGACCCAGTACTTC
- | - | TRBJ2-2 | TRBV7-9 | CASSLTGSTGELFF | TGTGCCAGCAGCTTAACAGGGTCCACCGGGGAGCTGTTTTTT
few | TRBD1 | TRBJ2-3 | TRBV29-1 | CSAPGQGTDTQYF | TGCAGCGCCCCGGGACAGGGAACAGATACGCAGTATTTT
- | TRBD2 | TRBJ2-7 | TRBV6-5 | CASSSSGRSYEQYF | TGTGCCAGCAGTTCTAGCGGGCGCTCCTACGAGCAGTACTTC
- | TRBD2 | TRBJ2-1 | TRBV7-2 | CASSPGLAFSYNEQFF | TGTGCCAGCAGCCCCGGACTAGCGTTCTCCTACAATGAGCAGTTCTTC
- | TRBD1 | TRBJ1-4 | TRBV5-4 | CASSFGTGAEVNEKLFF | TGTGCCAGCAGCTTTGGGACAGGGGCGGAGGTTAATGAAAAACTGTTTTTT
once | - | TRBJ1-3 | TRBV5-5 | CASSLSGSFGNTIYF | TGTGCCAGCAGCTTATCAGGCAGCTTTGGAAACACCATATATTTT
- | - | TRBJ1-1 | TRBV11-2 | CASSPWGGDTGEAFF | TGTGCCAGCAGCCCATGGGGGGGGGACACAGGAGAAGCTTTCTTT
- | - | TRBJ2-2 | TRBV6-1 | CASSDLQGTGELFF | TGTGCCAGCAGTGACCTCCAGGGCACCGGGGAGCTGTTTTTT
few | TRBD2 | TRBJ2-3 | TRBV5-1 | CASSLGLAVFVTDTQYF | TGCGCCAGCAGCTTGGGACTAGCGGTTTTTGTGACAGATACGCAGTATTTT
few | - | TRBJ1-1 | TRBV19 | CASSPGKELPAFF | TGTGCCAGTAGCCCTGGAAAGGAGCTCCCAGCTTTCTTT
- | TRBD1 | TRBJ1-2 | TRBV6-6 | CASSPETGQVYGYTF | TGTGCCAGCAGTCCCGAGACAGGGCAGGTCTATGGCTACACCTTC
- | TRBD2 | TRBJ2-5 | TRBV28 | CASSPLAGEETQYF | TGTGCCAGCAGTCCTTTAGCGGGAGAAGAGACCCAGTACTTC
- | - | TRBJ1-6 | TRBV7-2 | CASSWRNSPLHF | TGTGCCAGTTCGTGGAGGAATTCACCCCTCCACTTT
- | TRBD2 | TRBJ2-1 | TRBV5-4 | CASSWDSGRSYNEQFF | TGTGCCAGCAGCTGGGATAGCGGGAGATCCTACAATGAGCAGTTCTTC
few | - | TRBJ2-7 | TRBV6-5 | CASSLQGTHEQYF | TGTGCCAGCAGCCTACAGGGCACGCACGAGCAGTACTTC
- | TRBD1 | TRBJ2-1 | TRBV5-4 | CASSLSGQVGYEQFF | TGTGCCAGCAGCTTGTCGGGACAGGTAGGGTATGAGCAGTTCTTC
- | - | TRBJ2-1 | TRBV7-7 | CASSLSLLGETQFF | TGTGCCAGCAGCTTATCTCTCCTGGGAGAGACCCAGTTCTTC
- | TRBD2 | TRBJ2-3 | TRBV4-2 | CASSQATREVSTDTQYF | TGTGCCAGCAGCCAAGCTACGCGGGAGGTGAGCACAGATACGCAGTATTTT
- | TRBD2 | TRBJ2-6 | TRBV18 | CASSPEAGDAGANVLTF | TGTGCCAGCTCACCGGAAGCGGGAGACGCCGGGGCCAACGTCCTGACTTTC
- | TRBD2 | TRBJ2-1 | TRBV19 | CASSAETSGSYNEQFF | TGTGCCAGTAGTGCCGAAACTAGCGGGAGTTACAATGAGCAGTTCTTC
- | TRBD2 | TRBJ2-1 | TRBV7-9 | CASSLEGRLAQTYNEQFF | TGTGCCAGCAGCTTAGAAGGTCGACTAGCTCAAACCTACAATGAGCAGTTCTTC
- | - | TRBJ2-6 | TRBV2 | CASSFERQPGANVLTF | TGTGCCAGCAGTTTCGAGAGGCAACCTGGGGCCAACGTCCTGACTTTC
- | TRBD2 | TRBJ2-3 | TRBV5-1 | CASSQGLAGGWDTQYF | TGCGCCAGCAGCCAGGGACTAGCGGGAGGTTGGGATACGCAGTATTTT
- | - | TRBJ2-2 | TRBV4-3 | CASSQFRSHTGELFF | TGCGCCAGCAGCCAATTCCGGAGTCACACCGGGGAGCTGTTTTTT
- | TRBD1 | TRBJ2-2 | TRBV9 | CASSGQGAGELFF | TGTGCCAGCAGCGGACAGGGGGCCGGGGAGCTGTTTTTT